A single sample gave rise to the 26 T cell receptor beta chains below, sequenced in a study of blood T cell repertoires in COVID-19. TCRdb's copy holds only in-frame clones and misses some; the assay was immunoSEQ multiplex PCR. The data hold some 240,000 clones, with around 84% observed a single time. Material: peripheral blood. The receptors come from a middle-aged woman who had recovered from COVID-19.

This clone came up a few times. The CDR3 region has the DNA TGCAGTGCTAGTCCCCCGGGGGCCTACGAGCAGTACTTC. Residues: CSASPPGAYEQYF. The rearrangement uses TRBV20-1 and TRBJ2-7; TRBD2 is a possible D gene (6 bases). V lost 3 bases and J 2 bases, leaving 11 bases between the germline ends. Germline CDR1 DFQATT, CDR2 SNEGSKA (reference sequence). This CDR3 has 13 residues.

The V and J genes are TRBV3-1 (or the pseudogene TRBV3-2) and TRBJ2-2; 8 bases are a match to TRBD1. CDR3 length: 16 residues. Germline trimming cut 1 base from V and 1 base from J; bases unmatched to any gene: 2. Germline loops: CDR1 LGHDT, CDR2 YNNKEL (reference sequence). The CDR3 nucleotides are TGTGCCAGCAGCCAAGGAGGACAGGGGAACACCGGGGAGCTGTTTTTT. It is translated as CASSQGGQGNTGELFF.

CDR3 bases: TGTGCCAGCAGTCCAGGGCTTAGTCAGCCCCAGCATTTT. Translation: CASSPGLSQPQHF. The chain employs TRBV25-1 and TRBJ1-5; D might be TRBD1 (5 bases). The germline CDR1 and CDR2 sequences are MGHDK and SYGVNS. This CDR3 comprises 13 residues. Trimming removed 5 bases from V and 6 bases from J, with 11 bases in between.

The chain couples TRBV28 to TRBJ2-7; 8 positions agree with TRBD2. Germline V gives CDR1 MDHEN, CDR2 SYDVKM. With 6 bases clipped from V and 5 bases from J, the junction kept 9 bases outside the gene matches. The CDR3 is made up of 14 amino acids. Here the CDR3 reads CASSSAGGVHEQYF. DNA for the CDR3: TGTGCCAGCAGCTCCGCGGGGGGTGTCCACGAGCAGTACTTC.

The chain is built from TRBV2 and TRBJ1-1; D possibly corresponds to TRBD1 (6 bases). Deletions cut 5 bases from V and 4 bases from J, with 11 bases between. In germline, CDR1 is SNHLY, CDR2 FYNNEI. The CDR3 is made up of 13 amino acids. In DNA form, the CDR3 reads TGTGCCAGCAGTTCGACAGGACTCACTGAAGCTTTCTTT. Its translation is CASSSTGLTEAFF. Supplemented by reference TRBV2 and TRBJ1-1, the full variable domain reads EPEVTQTPSHQVTQMGQEVILRCVPISNHLYFYWYRQILGQKVEFLVSFYNNEISEKSEIFDDQFSVERPDGSNFTLKIRSTKLEDSAMYFCASSSTGLTEAFFGQGTRLTVV.

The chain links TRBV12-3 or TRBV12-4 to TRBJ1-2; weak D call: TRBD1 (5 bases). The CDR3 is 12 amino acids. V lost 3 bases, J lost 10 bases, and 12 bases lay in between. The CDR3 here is CASSLSGMVYTF. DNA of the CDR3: TGTGCCAGCAGTTTGTCAGGGATGGTCTACACCTTC.

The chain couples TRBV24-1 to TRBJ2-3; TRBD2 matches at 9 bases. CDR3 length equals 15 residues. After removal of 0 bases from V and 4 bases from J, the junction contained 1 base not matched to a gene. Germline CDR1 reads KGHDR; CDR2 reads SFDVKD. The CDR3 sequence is CATSDLLAGSDTQYF. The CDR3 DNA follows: TGTGCCACCAGTGATTTGCTAGCGGGGTCAGATACGCAGTATTTT.

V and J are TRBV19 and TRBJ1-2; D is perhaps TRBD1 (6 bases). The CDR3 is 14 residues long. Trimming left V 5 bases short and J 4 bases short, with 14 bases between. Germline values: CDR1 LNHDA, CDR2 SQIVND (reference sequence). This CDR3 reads CASSVSQGPYGYTF. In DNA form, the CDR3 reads TGTGCCAGTAGTGTCTCACAGGGCCCCTATGGCTACACCTTC.

The CDR3 is CASTIGQGRNNQPQHF. CDR3 nucleotide sequence: TGTGCCAGCACCATAGGACAGGGTCGGAACAATCAGCCCCAGCATTTT. This chain uses TRBV6-6 with TRBJ1-5; 8 nucleotides align to TRBD1. Germline loops: CDR1 MNHNY, CDR2 SVGAGI (reference sequence). Germline trimming cut 7 bases from V and 3 bases from J; bases unmatched to any gene: 11. The CDR3 has 16 amino acids.

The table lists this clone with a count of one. The CDR3 DNA follows: TGCTTTGGTTGGTGGAGGGGCATTGTAGGGAACACCATATATTTT. Translation: CFGWWRGIVGNTIYF. The J gene is TRBJ1-3, the V gene TRBV23-1; tentative D call: TRBD1 (5 bases). TRBV23-1 is noted as an ORF with a role that remains uncertain. There are 15 residues in the CDR3.

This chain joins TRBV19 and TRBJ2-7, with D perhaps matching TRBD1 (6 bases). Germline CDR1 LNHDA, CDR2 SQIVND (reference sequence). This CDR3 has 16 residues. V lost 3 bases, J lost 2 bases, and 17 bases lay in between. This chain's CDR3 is CASSMTGGQLTYEQYF. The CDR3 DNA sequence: TGTGCCAGTAGTATGACCGGCGGACAGCTAACCTACGAGCAGTACTTC.

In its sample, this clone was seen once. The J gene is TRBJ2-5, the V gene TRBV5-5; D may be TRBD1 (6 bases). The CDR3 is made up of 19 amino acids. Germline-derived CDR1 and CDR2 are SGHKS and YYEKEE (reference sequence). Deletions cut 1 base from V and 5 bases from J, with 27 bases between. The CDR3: CASSLLRAGLQGGTETQYF. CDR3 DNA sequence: TGTGCCAGCAGCTTGCTCAGGGCGGGCCTACAGGGTGGAACCGAGACCCAGTACTTC.

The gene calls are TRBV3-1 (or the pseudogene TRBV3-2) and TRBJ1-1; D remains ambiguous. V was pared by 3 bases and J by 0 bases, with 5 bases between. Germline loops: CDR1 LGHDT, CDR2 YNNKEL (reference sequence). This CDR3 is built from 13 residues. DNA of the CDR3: TGTGCCAGCAGCCAGGGCGTGAACACTGAAGCTTTCTTT. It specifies CASSQGVNTEAFF.

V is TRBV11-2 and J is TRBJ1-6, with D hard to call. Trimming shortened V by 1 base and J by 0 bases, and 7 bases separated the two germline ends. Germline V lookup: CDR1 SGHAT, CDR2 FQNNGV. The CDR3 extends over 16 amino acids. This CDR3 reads CASSLGRSSYNSPLHF. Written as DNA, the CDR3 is TGTGCCAGCAGCTTAGGGAGGAGCTCCTATAATTCACCCCTCCACTTT.

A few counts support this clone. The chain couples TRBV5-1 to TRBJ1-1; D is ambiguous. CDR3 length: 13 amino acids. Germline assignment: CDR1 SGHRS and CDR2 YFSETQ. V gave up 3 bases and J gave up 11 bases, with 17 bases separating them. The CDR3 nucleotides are TGCGCCAGCAGCTCCATTACAGTTCGCCAGGCTTTCTTT. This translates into CASSSITVRQAFF. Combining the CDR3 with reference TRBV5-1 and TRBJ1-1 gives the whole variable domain KAGVTQTPRYLIKTRGQQVTLSCSPISGHRSVSWYQQTPGQGLQFLFEYFSETQRNKGNFPGRFSGRQFSNSRSEMNVSTLELGDSALYLCASSSITVRQAFFGQGTRLTVV.

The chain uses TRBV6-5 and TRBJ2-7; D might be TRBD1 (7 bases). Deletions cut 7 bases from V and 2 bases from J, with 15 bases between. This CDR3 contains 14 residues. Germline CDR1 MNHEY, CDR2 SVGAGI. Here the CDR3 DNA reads TGTGCCAGCATCGGCAGGGGGGCGACCTACGAGCAGTACTTC. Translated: CASIGRGATYEQYF.

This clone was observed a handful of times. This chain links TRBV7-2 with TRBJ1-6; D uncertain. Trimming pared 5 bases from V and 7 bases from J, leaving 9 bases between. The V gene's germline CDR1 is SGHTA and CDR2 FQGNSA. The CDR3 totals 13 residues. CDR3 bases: TGTGCCAGCAGCCCGTCGACAAATTCACCCCTCCACTTT. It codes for CASSPSTNSPLHF.

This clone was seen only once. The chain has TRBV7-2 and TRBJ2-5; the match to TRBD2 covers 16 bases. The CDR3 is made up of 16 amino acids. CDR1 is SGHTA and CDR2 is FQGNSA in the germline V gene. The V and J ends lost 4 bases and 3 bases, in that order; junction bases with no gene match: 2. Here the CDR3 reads CASSYGTSGGEETQYF. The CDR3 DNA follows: TGTGCCAGCAGCTACGGGACTAGCGGGGGGGAAGAGACCCAGTACTTC.

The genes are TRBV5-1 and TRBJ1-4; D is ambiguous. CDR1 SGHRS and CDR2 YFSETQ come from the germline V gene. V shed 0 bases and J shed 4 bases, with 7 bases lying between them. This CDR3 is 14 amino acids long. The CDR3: CASSLVTGNEKLFF. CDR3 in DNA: TGCGCCAGCAGCTTGGTTACGGGTAATGAAAAACTGTTTTTT.

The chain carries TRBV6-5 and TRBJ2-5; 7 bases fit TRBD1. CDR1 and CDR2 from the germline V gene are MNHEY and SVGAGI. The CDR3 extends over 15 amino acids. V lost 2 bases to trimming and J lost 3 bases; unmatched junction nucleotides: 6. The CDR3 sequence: CASSYSRGWEETQYF. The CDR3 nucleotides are TGTGCCAGCAGTTACAGCAGGGGGTGGGAAGAGACCCAGTACTTC.

CDR3 in amino acids: CASRPALGGYGYTF. The CDR3 DNA is TGTGCCAGCAGGCCCGCTCTTGGAGGCTATGGCTACACCTTC. This chain links TRBV6-5 with TRBJ1-2; D is uncertain. CDR3 length: 14 amino acids. Germline lookup yields CDR1 MNHEY and CDR2 SVGAGI. The V gene lost 6 bases and the J gene lost 4 bases, with 15 bases spanning the gap.

The CDR3: CASTRQGETQYF. In DNA form, the CDR3 reads TGTGCCAGCACCCGACAGGGGGAGACCCAGTACTTC. This sequence joins TRBV2 and TRBJ2-5; 8 nucleotides align to TRBD1. Looked up from germline, CDR1 is SNHLY and CDR2 is FYNNEI. J gave up 5 bases and V 7 bases, and 3 bases lay outside the gene matches. This CDR3 has 12 residues.

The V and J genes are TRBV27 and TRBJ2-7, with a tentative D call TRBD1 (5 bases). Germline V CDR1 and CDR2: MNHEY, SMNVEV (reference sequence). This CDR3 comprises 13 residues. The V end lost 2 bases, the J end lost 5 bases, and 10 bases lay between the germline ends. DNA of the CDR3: TGTGCCAGCAGTTTAACAGGTCTCCACGAGCAGTACTTC. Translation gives CASSLTGLHEQYF.

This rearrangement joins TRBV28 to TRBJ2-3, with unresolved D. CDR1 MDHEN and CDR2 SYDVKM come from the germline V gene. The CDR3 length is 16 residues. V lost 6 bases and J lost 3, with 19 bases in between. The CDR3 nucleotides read TGTGCCAGCAGCCAAGACTCACCCGTCGGGACAGATACGCAGTATTTT. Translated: CASSQDSPVGTDTQYF. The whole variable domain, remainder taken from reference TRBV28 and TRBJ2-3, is DVKVTQSSRYLVKRTGEKVFLECVQDMDHENMFWYRQDPGLGLRLIYFSYDVKMKEKGDIPEGYSVSREKKERFSLILESASTNQTSMYLCASSQDSPVGTDTQYFGPGTRLTVL.

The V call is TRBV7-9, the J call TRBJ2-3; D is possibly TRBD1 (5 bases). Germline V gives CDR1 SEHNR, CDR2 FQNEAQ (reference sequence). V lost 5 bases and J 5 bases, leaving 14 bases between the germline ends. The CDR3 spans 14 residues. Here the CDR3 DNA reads TGTGCCAGCAGCGCCCAGGGTTTTGGAGATACGCAGTATTTT. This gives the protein CASSAQGFGDTQYF.

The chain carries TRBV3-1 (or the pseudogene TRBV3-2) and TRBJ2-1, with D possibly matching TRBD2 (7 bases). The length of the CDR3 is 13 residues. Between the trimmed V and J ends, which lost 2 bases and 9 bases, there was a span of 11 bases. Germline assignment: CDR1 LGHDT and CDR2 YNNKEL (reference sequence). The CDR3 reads CASSQRGAGEQFF. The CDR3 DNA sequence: TGTGCCAGCAGCCAACGGGGGGCCGGTGAGCAGTTCTTC.